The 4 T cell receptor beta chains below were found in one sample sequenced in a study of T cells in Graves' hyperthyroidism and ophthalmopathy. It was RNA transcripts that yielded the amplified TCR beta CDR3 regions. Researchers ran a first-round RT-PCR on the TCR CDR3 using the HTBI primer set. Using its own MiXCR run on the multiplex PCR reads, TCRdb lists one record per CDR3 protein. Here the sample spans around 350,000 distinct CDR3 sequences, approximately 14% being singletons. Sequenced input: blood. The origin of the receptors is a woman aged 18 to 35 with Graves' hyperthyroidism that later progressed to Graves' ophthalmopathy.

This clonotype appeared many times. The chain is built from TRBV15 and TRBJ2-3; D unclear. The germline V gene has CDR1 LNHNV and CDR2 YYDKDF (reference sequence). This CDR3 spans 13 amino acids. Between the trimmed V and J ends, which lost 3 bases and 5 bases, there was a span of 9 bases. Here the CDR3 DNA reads TGTGCCACCAGCAGTTACCGGCAAGATACGCAGTATTTT. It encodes CATSSYRQDTQYF. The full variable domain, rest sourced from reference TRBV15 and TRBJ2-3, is DAMVIQNPRYQVTQFGKPVTLSCSQTLNHNVMYWYQQKSSQAPKLLFHYYDKDFNNEADTPDNFQSRRPNTSFCFLDIRSPGLGDTAMYLCATSSYRQDTQYFGPGTRLTVL.

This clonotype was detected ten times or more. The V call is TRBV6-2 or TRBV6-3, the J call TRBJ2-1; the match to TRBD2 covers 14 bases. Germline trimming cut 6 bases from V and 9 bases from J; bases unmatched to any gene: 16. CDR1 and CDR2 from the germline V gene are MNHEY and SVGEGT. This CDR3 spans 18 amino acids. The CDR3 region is CASRQLSYGTSGRAEQFF. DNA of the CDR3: TGTGCCAGCAGACAATTGTCGTACGGGACTAGCGGGAGAGCTGAGCAGTTCTTC.

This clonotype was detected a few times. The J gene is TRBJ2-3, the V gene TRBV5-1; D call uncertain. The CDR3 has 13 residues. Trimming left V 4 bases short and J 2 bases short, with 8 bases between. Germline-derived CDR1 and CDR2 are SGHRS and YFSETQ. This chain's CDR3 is CASSTGPTDTQYF. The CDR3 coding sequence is TGCGCCAGCAGCACCGGACCCACAGATACGCAGTATTTT.

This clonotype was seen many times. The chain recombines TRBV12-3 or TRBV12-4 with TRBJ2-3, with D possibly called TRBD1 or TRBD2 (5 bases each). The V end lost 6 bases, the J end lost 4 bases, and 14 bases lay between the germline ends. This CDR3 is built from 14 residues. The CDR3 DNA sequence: TGTGCCAGCAGGCTCGGGACCAGGCCAGATACGCAGTATTTT. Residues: CASRLGTRPDTQYF.